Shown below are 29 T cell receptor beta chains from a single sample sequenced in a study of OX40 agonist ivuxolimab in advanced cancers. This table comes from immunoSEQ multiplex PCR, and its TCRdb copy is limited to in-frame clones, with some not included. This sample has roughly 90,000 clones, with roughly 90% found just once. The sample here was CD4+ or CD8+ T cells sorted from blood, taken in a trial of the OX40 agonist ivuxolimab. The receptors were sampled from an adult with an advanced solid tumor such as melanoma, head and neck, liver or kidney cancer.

CDR3 sequence: CASSPTYTGELFF. In DNA, the CDR3 is TGTGCCAGCTCACCAACATACACCGGGGAGCTGTTTTTT. The rearrangement links TRBV18 to TRBJ2-2; D not resolved. The germline CDR1 and CDR2 sequences are KGHSH and LQKENI. V was cut by 2 bases and J by 3 bases, with 4 bases left in between. This CDR3 has 13 residues.

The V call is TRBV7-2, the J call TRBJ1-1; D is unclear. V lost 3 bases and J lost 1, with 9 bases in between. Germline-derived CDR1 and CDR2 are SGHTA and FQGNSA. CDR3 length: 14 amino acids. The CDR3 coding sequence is TGTGCCAGCAGCTTTCCCCCAGGGAACACTGAAGCTTTCTTT. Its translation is CASSFPPGNTEAFF. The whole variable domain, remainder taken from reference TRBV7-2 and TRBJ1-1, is GAGVSQSPSNKVTEKGKDVELRCDPISGHTALYWYRQSLGQGLEFLIYFQGNSAPDKSGLPSDRFSAERTGGSVSTLTIQRTQQEDSAVYLCASSFPPGNTEAFFGQGTRLTVV.

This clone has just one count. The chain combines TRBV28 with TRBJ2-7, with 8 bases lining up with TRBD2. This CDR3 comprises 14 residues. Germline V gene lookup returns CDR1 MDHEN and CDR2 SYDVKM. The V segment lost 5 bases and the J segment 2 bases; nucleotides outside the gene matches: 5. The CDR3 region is CASSRGLAPYEQYF. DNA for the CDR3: TGTGCCAGCAGTCGCGGACTAGCACCCTACGAGCAGTACTTC.

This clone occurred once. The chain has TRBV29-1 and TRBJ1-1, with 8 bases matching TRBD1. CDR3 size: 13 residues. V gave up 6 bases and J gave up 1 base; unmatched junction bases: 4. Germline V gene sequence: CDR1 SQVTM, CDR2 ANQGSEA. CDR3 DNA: TGCAGCGTGAGAGGACAGGGGAACACTGAAGCTTTCTTT. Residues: CSVRGQGNTEAFF.

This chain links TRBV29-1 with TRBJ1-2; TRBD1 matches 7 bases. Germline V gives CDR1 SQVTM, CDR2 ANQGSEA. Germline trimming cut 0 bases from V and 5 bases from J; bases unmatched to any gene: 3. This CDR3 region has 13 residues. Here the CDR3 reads CSVEDRQGYGYTF. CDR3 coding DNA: TGCAGCGTTGAAGATCGACAGGGTTATGGCTACACCTTC.

The CDR3 reads CASSSWTEQFF. The CDR3 bases are TGTGCCAGCAGCTCATGGACAGAGCAGTTCTTC. The rearrangement uses TRBV7-2 and TRBJ2-1; tentatively, D is TRBD1 (5 bases). Germline lookup yields CDR1 SGHTA and CDR2 FQGNSA. The V end was cut by 4 bases, the J end by 10 bases, with 8 bases between. The CDR3 runs 11 residues.

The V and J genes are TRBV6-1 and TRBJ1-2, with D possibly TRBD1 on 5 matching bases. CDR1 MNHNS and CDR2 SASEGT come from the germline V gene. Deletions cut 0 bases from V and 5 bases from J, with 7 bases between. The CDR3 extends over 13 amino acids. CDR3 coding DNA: TGTGCCAGCAGTGAAGCTGGGGGATATGGCTACACCTTC. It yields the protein CASSEAGGYGYTF.

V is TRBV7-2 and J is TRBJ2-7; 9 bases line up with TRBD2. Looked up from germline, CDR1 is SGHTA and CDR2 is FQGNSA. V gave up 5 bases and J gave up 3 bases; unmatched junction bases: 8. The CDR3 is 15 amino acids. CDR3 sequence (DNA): TGTGCCAGCAGCGCCGGGCTAGCGGGACACTACGAGCAGTACTTC. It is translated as CASSAGLAGHYEQYF.

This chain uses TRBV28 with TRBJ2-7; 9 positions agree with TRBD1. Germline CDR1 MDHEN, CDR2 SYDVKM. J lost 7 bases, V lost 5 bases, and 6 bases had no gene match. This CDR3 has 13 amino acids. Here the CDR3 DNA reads TGTGCCAGCAGTACAGGGGGCAGGAAAGAGCAGTACTTC. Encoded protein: CASSTGGRKEQYF.

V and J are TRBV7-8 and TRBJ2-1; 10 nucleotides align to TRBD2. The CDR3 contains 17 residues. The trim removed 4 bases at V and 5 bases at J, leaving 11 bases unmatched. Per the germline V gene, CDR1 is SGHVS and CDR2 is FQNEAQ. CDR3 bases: TGTGCCAGCAGCTCAGATCTTGGGACTAGCGACAACAATGAGCAGTTCTTC. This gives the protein CASSSDLGTSDNNEQFF.

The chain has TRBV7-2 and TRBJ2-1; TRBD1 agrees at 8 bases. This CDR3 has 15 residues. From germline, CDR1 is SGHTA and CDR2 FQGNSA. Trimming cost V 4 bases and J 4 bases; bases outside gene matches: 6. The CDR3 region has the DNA TGTGCCAGCAGCTCGGACAGGGTGCTTTACAATGAGCAGTTCTTC. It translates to CASSSDRVLYNEQFF.

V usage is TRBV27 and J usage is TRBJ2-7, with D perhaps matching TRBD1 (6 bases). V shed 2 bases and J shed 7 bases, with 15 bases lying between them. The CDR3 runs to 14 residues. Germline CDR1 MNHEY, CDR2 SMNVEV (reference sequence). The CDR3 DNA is TGTGCCAGCAGTTTAGGGACAAGTCCTCGGGAGCAGTACTTC. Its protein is CASSLGTSPREQYF.

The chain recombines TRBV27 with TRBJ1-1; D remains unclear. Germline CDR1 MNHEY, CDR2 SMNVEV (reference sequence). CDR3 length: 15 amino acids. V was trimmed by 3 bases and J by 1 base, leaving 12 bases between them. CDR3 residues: CASSFYKSSNTEAFF. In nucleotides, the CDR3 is TGTGCCAGCAGTTTCTATAAGTCGTCGAACACTGAAGCTTTCTTT.

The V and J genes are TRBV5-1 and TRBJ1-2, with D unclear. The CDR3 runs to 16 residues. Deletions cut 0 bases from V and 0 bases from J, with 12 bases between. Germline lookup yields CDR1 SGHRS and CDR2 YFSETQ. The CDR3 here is CASSLGSDMPNYGYTF. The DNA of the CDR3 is TGCGCCAGCAGCTTGGGTAGTGACATGCCTAACTATGGCTACACCTTC.

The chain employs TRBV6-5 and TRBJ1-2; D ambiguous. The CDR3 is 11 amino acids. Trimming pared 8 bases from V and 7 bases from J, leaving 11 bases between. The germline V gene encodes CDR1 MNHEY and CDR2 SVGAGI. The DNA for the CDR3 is TGTGCCAGCGGGTTCGTCTTTGGCTACACCTTC. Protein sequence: CASGFVFGYTF.

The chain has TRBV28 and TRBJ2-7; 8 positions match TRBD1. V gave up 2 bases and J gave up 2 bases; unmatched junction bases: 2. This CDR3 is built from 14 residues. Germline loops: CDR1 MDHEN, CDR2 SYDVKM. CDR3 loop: CASSLPRGPYEQYF. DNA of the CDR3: TGTGCCAGCAGTTTACCCAGGGGGCCCTACGAGCAGTACTTC.

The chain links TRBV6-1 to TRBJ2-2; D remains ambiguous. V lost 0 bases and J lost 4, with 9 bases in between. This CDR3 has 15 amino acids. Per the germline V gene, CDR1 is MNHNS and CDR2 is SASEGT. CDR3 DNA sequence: TGTGCCAGCAGTGAAGCCAACCCCTCCACCGGGGAGCTGTTTTTT. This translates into CASSEANPSTGELFF.

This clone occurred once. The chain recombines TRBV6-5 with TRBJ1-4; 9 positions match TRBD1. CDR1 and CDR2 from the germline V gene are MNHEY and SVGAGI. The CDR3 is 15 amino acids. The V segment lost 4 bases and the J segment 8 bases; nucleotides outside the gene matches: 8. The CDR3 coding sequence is TGTGCCAGCAGTTGGGGACAGGGTAGAGGGGAAAAACTGTTTTTT. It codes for CASSWGQGRGEKLFF.

The CDR3 sequence is CASRLTGGASDEQYF. Written as DNA, the CDR3 is TGCGCCAGCAGGCTCACAGGGGGCGCGTCCGACGAGCAGTACTTC. The chain is built from TRBV5-1 and TRBJ2-7, with 9 bases identical to TRBD1. The CDR3 is 15 residues long. The trim removed 5 bases at V and 5 bases at J, leaving 11 bases unmatched. Germline V gene sequence: CDR1 SGHRS, CDR2 YFSETQ.

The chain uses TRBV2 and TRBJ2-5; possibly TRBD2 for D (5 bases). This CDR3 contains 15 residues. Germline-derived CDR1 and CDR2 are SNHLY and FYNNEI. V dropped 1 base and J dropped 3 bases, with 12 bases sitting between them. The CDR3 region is CASSEVGWREETQYF. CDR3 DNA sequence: TGTGCCAGCAGTGAAGTCGGGTGGCGGGAAGAGACCCAGTACTTC.

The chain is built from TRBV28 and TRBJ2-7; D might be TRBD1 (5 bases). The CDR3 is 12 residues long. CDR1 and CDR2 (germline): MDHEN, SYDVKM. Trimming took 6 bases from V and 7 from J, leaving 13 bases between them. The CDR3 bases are TGTGCCAGCAGGCTCCCAGGGCAAGAGCAGTACTTC. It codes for CASRLPGQEQYF.

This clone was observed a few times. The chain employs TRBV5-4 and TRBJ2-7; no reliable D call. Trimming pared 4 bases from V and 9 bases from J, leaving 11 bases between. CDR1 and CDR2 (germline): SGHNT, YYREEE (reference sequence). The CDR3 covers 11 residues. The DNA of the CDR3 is TGTGCCAGCAGCGACCGGGTCGGGCAGTACTTC. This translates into CASSDRVGQYF.

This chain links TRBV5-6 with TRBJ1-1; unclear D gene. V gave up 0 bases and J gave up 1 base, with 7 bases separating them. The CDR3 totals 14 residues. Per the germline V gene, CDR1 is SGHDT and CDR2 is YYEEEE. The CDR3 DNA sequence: TGTGCCAGCAGCTTGGGGGCAGGGAACACTGAAGCTTTCTTT. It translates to CASSLGAGNTEAFF.

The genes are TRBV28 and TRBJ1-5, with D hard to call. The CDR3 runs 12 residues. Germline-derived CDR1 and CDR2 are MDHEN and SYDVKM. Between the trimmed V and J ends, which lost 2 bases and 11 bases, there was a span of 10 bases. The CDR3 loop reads CASSLGLGSQHF. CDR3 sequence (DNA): TGTGCCAGCAGTTTAGGGCTCGGGTCCCAGCATTTT.

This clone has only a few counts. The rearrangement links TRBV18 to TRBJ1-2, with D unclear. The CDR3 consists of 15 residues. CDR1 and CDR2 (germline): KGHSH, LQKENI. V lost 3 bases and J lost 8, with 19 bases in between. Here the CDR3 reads CASSPPAEESGGYTF. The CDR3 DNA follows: TGTGCCAGCTCACCGCCCGCGGAAGAGAGTGGCGGCTACACCTTC.

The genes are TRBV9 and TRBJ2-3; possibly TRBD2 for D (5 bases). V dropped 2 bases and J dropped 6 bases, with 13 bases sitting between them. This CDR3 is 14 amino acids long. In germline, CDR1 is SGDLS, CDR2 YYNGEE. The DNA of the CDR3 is TGTGCCAGCAGCGTCGGTAGCGCAGCGGATACGCAGTATTTT. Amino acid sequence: CASSVGSAADTQYF.

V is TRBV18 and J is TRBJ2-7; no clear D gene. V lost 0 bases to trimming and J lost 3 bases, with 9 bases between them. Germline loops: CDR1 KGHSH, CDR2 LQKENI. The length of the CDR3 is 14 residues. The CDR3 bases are TGTGCCAGCTCACCACCTAGCAGGATCTACGAGCAGTACTTC. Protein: CASSPPSRIYEQYF.

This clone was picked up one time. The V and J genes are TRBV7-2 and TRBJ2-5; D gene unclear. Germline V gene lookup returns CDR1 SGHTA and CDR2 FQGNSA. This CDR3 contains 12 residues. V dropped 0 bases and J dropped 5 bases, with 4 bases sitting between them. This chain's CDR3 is CASSLARETQYF. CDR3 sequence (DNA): TGTGCCAGCAGCTTAGCGCGCGAGACCCAGTACTTC.

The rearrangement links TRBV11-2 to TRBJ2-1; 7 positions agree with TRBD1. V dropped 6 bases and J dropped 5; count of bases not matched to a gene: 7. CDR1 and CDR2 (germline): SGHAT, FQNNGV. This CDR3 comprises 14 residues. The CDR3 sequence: CASSYNRGNNEQFF. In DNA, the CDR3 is TGTGCCAGCAGTTACAACAGGGGCAACAATGAGCAGTTCTTC.